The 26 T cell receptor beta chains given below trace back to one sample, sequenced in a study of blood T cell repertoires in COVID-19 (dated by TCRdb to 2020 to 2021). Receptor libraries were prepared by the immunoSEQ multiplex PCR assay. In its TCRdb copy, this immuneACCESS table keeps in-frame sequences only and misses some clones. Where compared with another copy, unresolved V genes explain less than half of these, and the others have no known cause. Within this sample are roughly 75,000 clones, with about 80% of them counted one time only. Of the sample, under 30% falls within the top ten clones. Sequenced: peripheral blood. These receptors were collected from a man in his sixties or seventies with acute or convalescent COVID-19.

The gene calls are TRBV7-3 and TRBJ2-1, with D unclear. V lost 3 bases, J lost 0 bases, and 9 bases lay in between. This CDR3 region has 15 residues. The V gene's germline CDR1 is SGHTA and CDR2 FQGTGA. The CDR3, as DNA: TGTGCCAGCAGCTTGAGGCTTAGCTCCTACAATGAGCAGTTCTTC. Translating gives CASSLRLSSYNEQFF.

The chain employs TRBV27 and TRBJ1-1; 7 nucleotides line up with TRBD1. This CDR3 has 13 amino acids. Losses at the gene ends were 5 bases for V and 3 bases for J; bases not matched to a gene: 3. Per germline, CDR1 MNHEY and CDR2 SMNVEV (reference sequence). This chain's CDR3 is CASSKQGDTEAFF. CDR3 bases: TGTGCCAGCAGTAAGCAGGGGGACACTGAAGCTTTCTTT.

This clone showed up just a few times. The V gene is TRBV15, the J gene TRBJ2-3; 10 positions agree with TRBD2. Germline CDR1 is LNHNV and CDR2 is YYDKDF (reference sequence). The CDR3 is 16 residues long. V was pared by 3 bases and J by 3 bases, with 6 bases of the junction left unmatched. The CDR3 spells CATSRVTGLATDTQYF. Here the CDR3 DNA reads TGTGCCACCAGCAGGGTGACGGGACTAGCGACAGATACGCAGTATTTT.

In DNA form, the CDR3 reads TGTGCCAGCACCAACCTTGAGACTAGCGGGAGTGCAGATACGCAGTATTTT. The encoded protein is CASTNLETSGSADTQYF. V gene TRBV27 combines with J gene TRBJ2-3; 12 bases map to TRBD2. The germline V gene encodes CDR1 MNHEY and CDR2 SMNVEV (reference sequence). The CDR3 runs to 17 residues. The junction had 12 bases not matched to a gene; V was cut back by 7 bases and J by 4 bases.

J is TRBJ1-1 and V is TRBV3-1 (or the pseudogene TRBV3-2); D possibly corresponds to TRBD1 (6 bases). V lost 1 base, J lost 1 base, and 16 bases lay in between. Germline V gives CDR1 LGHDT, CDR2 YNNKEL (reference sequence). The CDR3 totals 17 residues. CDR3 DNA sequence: TGTGCCAGCAGCCAAGGGACAGCTACGATGGCGAACACTGAAGCTTTCTTT. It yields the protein CASSQGTATMANTEAFF.

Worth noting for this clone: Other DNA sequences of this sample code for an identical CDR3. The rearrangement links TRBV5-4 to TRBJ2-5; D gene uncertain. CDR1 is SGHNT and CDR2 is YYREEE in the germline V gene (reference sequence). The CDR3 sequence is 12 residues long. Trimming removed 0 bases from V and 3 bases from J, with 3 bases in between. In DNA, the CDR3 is TGTGCCAGCAGCTTGGCCGAAGAGACCCAGTACTTC. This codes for CASSLAEETQYF.

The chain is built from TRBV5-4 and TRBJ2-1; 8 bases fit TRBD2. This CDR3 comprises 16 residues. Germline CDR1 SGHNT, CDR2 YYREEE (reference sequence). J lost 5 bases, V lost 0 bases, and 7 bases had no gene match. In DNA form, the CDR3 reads TGTGCCAGCAGCTTGGGACTAGCGAGAGGAAACAATGAGCAGTTCTTC. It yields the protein CASSLGLARGNNEQFF.

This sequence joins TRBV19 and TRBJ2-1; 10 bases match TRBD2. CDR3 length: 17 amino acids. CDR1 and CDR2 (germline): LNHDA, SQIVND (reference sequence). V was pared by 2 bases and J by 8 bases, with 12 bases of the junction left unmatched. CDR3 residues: CASSITRSSGSGYEQFF. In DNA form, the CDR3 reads TGTGCCAGTAGTATAACTCGCTCTAGCGGGAGTGGCTATGAGCAGTTCTTC.

CDR3: CASRVDRVVSGNTIYF. The DNA of the CDR3 is TGTGCCAGCAGGGTGGACAGGGTAGTTTCTGGAAACACCATATATTTT. The V call is TRBV28, the J call TRBJ1-3; TRBD1 aligns across 8 bases. The CDR3 is 16 residues long. Germline trimming cut 6 bases from V and 1 base from J; bases unmatched to any gene: 8. From germline, CDR1 is MDHEN and CDR2 SYDVKM.

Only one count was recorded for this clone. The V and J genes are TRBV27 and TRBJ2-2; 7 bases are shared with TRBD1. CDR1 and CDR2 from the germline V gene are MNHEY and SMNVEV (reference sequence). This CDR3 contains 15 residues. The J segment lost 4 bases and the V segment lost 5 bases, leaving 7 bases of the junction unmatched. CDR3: CASSQTGVRTGELFF. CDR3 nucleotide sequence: TGTGCCAGCAGTCAAACAGGGGTTCGCACCGGGGAGCTGTTTTTT.

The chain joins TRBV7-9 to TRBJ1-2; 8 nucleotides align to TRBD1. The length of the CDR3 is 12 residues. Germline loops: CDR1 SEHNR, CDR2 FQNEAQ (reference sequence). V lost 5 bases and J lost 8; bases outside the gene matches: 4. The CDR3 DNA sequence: TGTGCCAGCAGCCGGACAGGGTTCGGCTACACCTTC. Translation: CASSRTGFGYTF. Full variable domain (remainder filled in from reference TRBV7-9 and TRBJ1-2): DTGVSQNPRHKITKRGQNVTFRCDPISEHNRLYWYRQTLGQGPEFLTYFQNEAQLEKSRLLSDRFSAERPKGSFSTLEIQRTEQGDSAMYLCASSRTGFGYTFGSGTRLTVV.

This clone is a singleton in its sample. CDR3 sequence reads: CASSRDTHTEAFF. In DNA form, the CDR3 reads TGTGCCAGCAGTAGAGACACCCACACTGAAGCTTTCTTT. This sequence joins TRBV28 and TRBJ1-1; D is unclear. The ends were cut back, 5 bases at V and 3 bases at J, with 10 bases in the middle. The CDR3 consists of 13 residues. In germline, CDR1 is MDHEN, CDR2 SYDVKM.

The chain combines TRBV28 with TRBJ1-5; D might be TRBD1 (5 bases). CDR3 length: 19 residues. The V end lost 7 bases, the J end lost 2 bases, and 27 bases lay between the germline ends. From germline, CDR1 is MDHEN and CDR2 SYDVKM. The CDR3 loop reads CASNPYSRGGVSGNQPQHF. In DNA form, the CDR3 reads TGTGCCAGCAACCCATACTCGCGGGGGGGGGTTTCTGGCAATCAGCCCCAGCATTTT. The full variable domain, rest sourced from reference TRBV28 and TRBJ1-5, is DVKVTQSSRYLVKRTGEKVFLECVQDMDHENMFWYRQDPGLGLRLIYFSYDVKMKEKGDIPEGYSVSREKKERFSLILESASTNQTSMYLCASNPYSRGGVSGNQPQHFGDGTRLSIL.

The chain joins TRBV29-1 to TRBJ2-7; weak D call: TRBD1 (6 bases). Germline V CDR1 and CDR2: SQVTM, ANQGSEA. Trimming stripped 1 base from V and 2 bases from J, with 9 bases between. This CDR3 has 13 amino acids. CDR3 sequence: CSVEGTAPYEQYF. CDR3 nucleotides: TGCAGCGTTGAAGGGACAGCGCCCTACGAGCAGTACTTC.

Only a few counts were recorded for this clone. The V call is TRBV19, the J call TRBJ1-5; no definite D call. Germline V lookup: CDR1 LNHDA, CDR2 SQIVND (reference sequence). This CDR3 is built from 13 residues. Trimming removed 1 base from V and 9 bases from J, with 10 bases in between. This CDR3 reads CASSIAPPMPQHF. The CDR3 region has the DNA TGTGCCAGTAGTATAGCCCCCCCAATGCCCCAGCATTTT. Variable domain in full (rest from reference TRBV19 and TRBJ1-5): DGGITQSPKYLFRKEGQNVTLSCEQNLNHDAMYWYRQDPGQGLRLIYYSQIVNDFQKGDIAEGYSVSREKKESFPLTVTSAQKNPTAFYLCASSIAPPMPQHFGDGTRLSIL.

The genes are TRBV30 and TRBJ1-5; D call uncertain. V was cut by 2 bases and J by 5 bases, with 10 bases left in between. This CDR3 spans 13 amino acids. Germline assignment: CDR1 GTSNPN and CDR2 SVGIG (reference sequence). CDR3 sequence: CAWSIGRDQPQHF. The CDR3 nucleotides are TGTGCCTGGAGTATCGGGAGGGATCAGCCCCAGCATTTT.

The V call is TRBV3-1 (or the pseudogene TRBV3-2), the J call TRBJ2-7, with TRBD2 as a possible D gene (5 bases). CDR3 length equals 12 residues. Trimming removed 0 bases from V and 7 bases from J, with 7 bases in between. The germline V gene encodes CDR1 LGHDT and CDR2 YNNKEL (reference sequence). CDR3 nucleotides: TGTGCCAGCAGCCAAGATAGAGGGGAGCAGTACTTC. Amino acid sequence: CASSQDRGEQYF.

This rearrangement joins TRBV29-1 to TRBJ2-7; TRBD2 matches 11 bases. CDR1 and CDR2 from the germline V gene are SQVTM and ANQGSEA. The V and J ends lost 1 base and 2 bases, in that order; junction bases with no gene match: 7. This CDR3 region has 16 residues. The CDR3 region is CSVEGGTSGRAYEQYF. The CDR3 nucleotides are TGCAGCGTTGAAGGGGGAACTAGCGGGAGAGCCTACGAGCAGTACTTC.

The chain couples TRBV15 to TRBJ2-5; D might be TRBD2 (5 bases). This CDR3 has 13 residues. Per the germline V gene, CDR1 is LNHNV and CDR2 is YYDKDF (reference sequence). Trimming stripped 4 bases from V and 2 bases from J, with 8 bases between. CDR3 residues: CATSKDFQETQYF. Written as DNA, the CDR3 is TGTGCCACCAGCAAGGACTTTCAAGAGACCCAGTACTTC.

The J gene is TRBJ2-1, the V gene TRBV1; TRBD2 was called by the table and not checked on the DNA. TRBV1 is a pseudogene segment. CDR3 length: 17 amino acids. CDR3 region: CTSSQDSGLAGGNEQFF. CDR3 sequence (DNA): TGCACCAGCAGCCAAGATTCCGGACTAGCGGGAGGTAATGAGCAGTTCTTC.

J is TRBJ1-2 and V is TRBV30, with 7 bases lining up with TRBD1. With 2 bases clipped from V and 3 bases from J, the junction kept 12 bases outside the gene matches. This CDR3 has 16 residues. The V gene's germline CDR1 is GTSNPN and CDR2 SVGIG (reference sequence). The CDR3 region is CAWSTRRDSSYYGYTF. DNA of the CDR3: TGTGCCTGGAGTACCCGCCGGGACAGCTCTTACTATGGCTACACCTTC.

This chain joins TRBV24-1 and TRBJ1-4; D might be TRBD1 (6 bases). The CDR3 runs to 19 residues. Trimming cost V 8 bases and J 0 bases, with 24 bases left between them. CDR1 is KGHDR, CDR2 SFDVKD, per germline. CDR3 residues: CATNHAPGTNYATNEKLFF. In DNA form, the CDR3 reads TGTGCCACCAATCACGCCCCCGGGACAAACTATGCAACTAATGAAAAACTGTTTTTT.

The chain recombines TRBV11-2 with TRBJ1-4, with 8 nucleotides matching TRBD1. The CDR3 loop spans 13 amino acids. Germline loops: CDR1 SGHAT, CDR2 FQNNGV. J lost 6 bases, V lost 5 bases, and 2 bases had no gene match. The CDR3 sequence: CASSKDRDEKLFF. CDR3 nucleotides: TGTGCCAGCAGCAAGGACAGGGATGAAAAACTGTTTTTT.

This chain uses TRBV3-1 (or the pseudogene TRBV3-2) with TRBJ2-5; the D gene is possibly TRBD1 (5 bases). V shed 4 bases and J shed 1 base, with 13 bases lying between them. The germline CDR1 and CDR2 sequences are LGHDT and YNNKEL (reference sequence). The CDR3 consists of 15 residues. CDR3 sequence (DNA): TGTGCCAGCAGCCCAGGCCAGGGCCTCCAAGAGACCCAGTACTTC. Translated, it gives CASSPGQGLQETQYF.

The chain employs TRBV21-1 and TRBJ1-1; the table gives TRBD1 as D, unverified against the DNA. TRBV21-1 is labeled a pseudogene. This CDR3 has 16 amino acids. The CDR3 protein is CASSTHRGPMNTEAFF. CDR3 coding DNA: TGTGCCAGCAGCACCCACAGGGGGCCAATGAACACTGAAGCTTTCTTT.

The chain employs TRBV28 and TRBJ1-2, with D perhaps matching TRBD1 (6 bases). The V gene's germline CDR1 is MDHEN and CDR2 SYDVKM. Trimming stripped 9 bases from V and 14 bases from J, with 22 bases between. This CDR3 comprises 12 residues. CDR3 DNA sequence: TGTGCCAGTTCCGGGACAAGCCATGGTGGGACCTTC. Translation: CASSGTSHGGTF.